Listed below are T cell receptor beta chains from one sample, sequenced in a study of cytotoxic CD8 clonotypes in ibrutinib-treated CLL. Measured with immunoSEQ multiplex PCR; TCRdb has only the in-frame clones, and not every one. This sample has 90,000 to 100,000 clones; around 80% occur once, and the top ten carry 32%. This sample comprised PBMCs, obtained after 12 months of ibrutinib treatment. These receptors were obtained from a human donor with chronic lymphocytic leukemia. The CDR3 runs from the conserved cysteine through the conserved F or W. D genes are given only for firm matches. Only some rows state a clone size, as once, few, many or a class for expanded clones.

j_gene | d_gene | v_gene | abundance | CDR3aa | CDR3nt
TRBJ2-7 | . | TRBV4-1 | . | CASSPVAGVYYEQYF | TGCGCCAGCAGCCCCGTCGCCGGGGTCTACTACGAGCAGTACTTC
TRBJ1-1 | TRBD1 | TRBV6-5 | few | CASSRGQGLGTEAFF | TGTGCCAGCAGTCGTGGACAGGGATTGGGCACTGAAGCTTTCTTT
TRBJ1-6 | . | TRBV10-3 | few | CAIRDLNSPLHF | TGTGCCATCAGGGACCTTAATTCACCCCTCCACTTT
TRBJ1-4 | . | TRBV6-6 | . | CASSLKEKLFF | TGTGCCAGCAGTTTAAAAGAAAAACTGTTTTTT
TRBJ2-7 | . | TRBV21-1 | . | CASSIDRVYEQYF | TGTGCCAGCAGCATAGACAGGGTCTACGAGCAGTACTTC
TRBJ2-2 | . | TRBV6-1 | . | CASKLTNTGELFF | TGTGCCAGCAAACTAACGAACACCGGGGAGCTGTTTTTT
TRBJ2-7 | TRBD1 | TRBV15 | . | CATSPTGEEAYEQYF | TGTGCCACCAGTCCGACAGGGGAGGAGGCCTACGAGCAGTACTTC
TRBJ2-3 | . | TRBV11-3 | . | CASSKDPLSLDTQYF | TGTGCCAGCAGCAAAGACCCCCTCTCACTGGATACGCAGTATTTT
TRBJ1-4 | TRBD1 | TRBV2 | . | CASSEGTGAKYEKLFF | TGTGCCAGCAGTGAAGGGACAGGGGCGAAATATGAAAAACTGTTTTTT
TRBJ1-6 | TRBD1 | TRBV9 | few | CASSAGGSPLHF | TGTGCCAGCAGCGCAGGGGGTTCACCCCTCCACTTT
TRBJ2-1 | TRBD1 | TRBV11-3 | . | CASSSTRGQGAGEQFF | TGTGCCAGCAGCTCCACCCGGGGACAGGGGGCTGGTGAGCAGTTCTTC
TRBJ1-1 | . | TRBV18 | . | CASSPSFGGGSEAFF | TGTGCCAGCTCACCAAGTTTCGGTGGGGGCAGTGAAGCTTTCTTT
TRBJ2-4 | . | TRBV2 | . | CATLLGLAKNIQYF | TGTGCCACCCTGCTTGGGCTAGCCAAAAACATTCAGTACTTC
TRBJ2-3 | TRBD1 | TRBV10-3 | . | CAITFDREGSSTDTQYF | TGTGCCATCACCTTTGACAGGGAAGGCTCTAGCACAGATACGCAGTATTTT
TRBJ1-2 | TRBD1 | TRBV7-2 | many | CASSFADRNYGYTF | TGTGCCAGCAGCTTTGCGGACAGGAACTATGGCTACACCTTC
TRBJ2-7 | . | TRBV2 | . | CASSEAEYEQYF | TGTGCCAGCAGTGAAGCGGAGTACGAGCAGTACTTC
TRBJ2-7 | . | TRBV30 | . | CAWSPQGISYEQYF | TGTGCCTGGAGTCCCCAGGGGATAAGCTACGAGCAGTACTTC
TRBJ1-2 | . | TRBV27 | . | CASSLSGGQGYTF | TGTGCCAGCAGTTTATCCGGGGGCCAGGGCTACACCTTC
TRBJ2-2 | . | TRBV6-5 | . | CASSPGRFQTGELFF | TGTGCCAGCAGCCCCGGGCGGTTCCAGACCGGGGAGCTGTTTTTT
TRBJ1-2 | TRBD1 | TRBV28 | . | CASSRQGGDRDGYTF | TGTGCCAGCAGTCGGCAGGGGGGGGACCGCGATGGCTACACCTTC
TRBJ2-7 | . | TRBV6-1 | . | CASARQAGAYEQYF | TGTGCCAGCGCCCGACAGGCCGGCGCCTACGAGCAGTACTTC
TRBJ1-2 | . | TRBV6-5 | . | CASRTLATGNYGYTF | TGTGCCAGCAGAACCCTCGCCACAGGGAACTATGGCTACACCTTC
TRBJ1-6 | . | TRBV6-6 | . | CASSMSGSSPLHF | TGTGCCAGCAGTATGTCAGGGAGTTCACCCCTCCACTTT
TRBJ1-2 | . | TRBV30 | . | CAWSRQYDGYTF | TGTGCCTGGAGTCGTCAGTACGATGGCTACACCTTC
TRBJ1-5 | . | TRBV2 | few | CASDQGRLQPQHF | TGTGCCAGTGACCAGGGGAGGCTACAGCCCCAGCATTTT
TRBJ1-1 | . | TRBV12-2 | . | CASRLATKTGSTTNTEAFF | TGTGCAAGTCGCTTAGCCACGAAGACAGGATCCACGACGAACACTGAAGCTTTCTTT
TRBJ2-2 | . | TRBV5-6 | few | CASRRQGGSTGELFF | TGTGCCAGCAGACGACAGGGAGGGAGCACCGGGGAGCTGTTTTTT
TRBJ2-5 | . | TRBV4-1 | . | CASSQVGLGLRETQYF | TGCGCCAGCAGCCAAGTTGGGCTAGGACTCAGAGAGACCCAGTACTTC
TRBJ1-5 | TRBD1 | TRBV25-1 | . | CASSERTGTNQPQHF | TGTGCCAGCAGTGAAAGGACAGGGACCAATCAGCCCCAGCATTTT
TRBJ2-1 | . | TRBV6-5 | . | CASSYSTRREQFF | TGTGCCAGCAGTTACTCGACGCGGCGGGAGCAGTTCTTC
TRBJ2-7 | TRBD2 | TRBV5-4 | . | CASSDRGLAGGYEQYF | TGTGCCAGCAGCGACAGGGGACTAGCGGGGGGCTACGAGCAGTACTTC
TRBJ2-3 | TRBD2 | TRBV10-3 | . | CAIRTSGGTDTQYF | TGTGCCATCAGGACTAGCGGGGGTACAGATACGCAGTATTTT
TRBJ1-1 | . | TRBV11-2 | . | CASSRGQMNTEAFF | TGTGCCAGCAGCCGTGGACAGATGAACACTGAAGCTTTCTTT
TRBJ1-1 | . | TRBV7-9 | . | CASSLAVPGAFF | TGTGCCAGCAGCTTAGCGGTCCCAGGGGCTTTCTTT
TRBJ1-1 | . | TRBV12-5 | . | CASSQRRTTEAFF | TGTGCTAGCTCCCAACGCAGGACCACTGAAGCTTTCTTT
TRBJ2-3 | TRBD1 | TRBV9 | . | CASSVAGQGTDTQYF | TGTGCCAGCAGCGTAGCGGGACAGGGAACAGATACGCAGTATTTT
TRBJ2-2 | TRBD1 | TRBV28 | . | CASTKTTGGNTGELFF | TGTGCCAGTACGAAAACGACAGGGGGCAACACCGGGGAGCTGTTTTTT
TRBJ2-3 | TRBD1 | TRBV5-1 | . | CASRDTGGAGTDTQYF | TGCGCCAGCCGCGATACAGGGGGCGCGGGCACAGATACGCAGTATTTT
TRBJ2-7 | TRBD2 | TRBV4-1 | . | CASSPGTSGTYEQYF | TGCGCCAGCAGCCCTGGGACTAGCGGAACCTACGAGCAGTACTTC
TRBJ1-5 | . | TRBV6-6 | . | CASSYTAGYNQPQHF | TGTGCCAGCAGTTACACCGCGGGGTACAATCAGCCCCAGCATTTT
TRBJ1-2 | . | TRBV6-6 | . | CASSYSNQGDYGYTF | TGTGCCAGCAGTTACTCGAACCAGGGCGACTATGGCTACACCTTC
TRBJ1-4 | TRBD1 | TRBV5-1 | . | CASSLDGQGGEKLFF | TGCGCCAGCAGCCTGGATGGACAGGGCGGTGAAAAACTGTTTTTT
TRBJ1-2 | TRBD1 | TRBV4-3 | few | CASSQDRRGLYGYTF | TGCGCCAGCAGCCAAGATCGGAGGGGGCTCTATGGCTACACCTTC
TRBJ1-5 | . | TRBV30 | few | CAWGAGSNQPQHF | TGTGCCTGGGGCGCAGGGTCCAATCAGCCCCAGCATTTT
TRBJ2-6 | TRBD1 | TRBV4-1 | few | CASSQDSGGYSSGANVLTF | TGCGCCAGCAGCCAAGATTCAGGGGGATATTCGAGTGGGGCCAACGTCCTGACTTTC
TRBJ2-1 | . | TRBV4-1 | . | CASSQDFGRRYNEQFF | TGCGCCAGCAGCCAAGATTTTGGGAGGAGATACAATGAGCAGTTCTTC
TRBJ1-5 | TRBD1 | TRBV15 | . | CATSGGSGTGDQPQHF | TGTGCCACCAGCGGAGGAAGCGGGACAGGGGATCAGCCCCAGCATTTT
TRBJ2-7 | TRBD1 | TRBV11-3 | . | CASSPSPDRGPYEQYF | TGTGCCAGCAGCCCCTCCCCGGACAGGGGGCCCTACGAGCAGTACTTC
TRBJ2-3 | . | TRBV19 | . | CASSSTGTFSTDTQYF | TGTGCCAGTAGCTCCACCGGGACATTTAGCACAGATACGCAGTATTTT
TRBJ2-7 | TRBD1 | TRBV30 | . | CAGQGQGSYEQYF | TGTGCCGGCCAGGGACAGGGGTCCTACGAGCAGTACTTC
TRBJ2-7 | . | TRBV5-6 | . | CASSLRQGFSYEQYF | TGTGCCAGCAGCTTGAGGCAGGGTTTCTCCTACGAGCAGTACTTC
TRBJ2-6 | . | TRBV27 | . | CASSFGSGANVLTF | TGTGCCAGCAGTTTTGGCTCTGGGGCCAACGTCCTGACTTTC
TRBJ2-4 | TRBD2 | TRBV5-6 | once | CASSPSGAKNIQYF | TGTGCCAGCAGCCCTAGCGGAGCCAAAAACATTCAGTACTTC
TRBJ1-1 | . | TRBV5-1 | . | CASSSSGGRTEAFF | TGCGCCAGCAGCTCAAGTGGAGGGAGGACTGAAGCTTTCTTT
TRBJ1-6 | . | TRBV25-1 | . | CASSESSGKGSPLHF | TGTGCCAGCAGTGAATCATCCGGGAAAGGCTCACCCCTCCACTTT
TRBJ2-7 | . | TRBV11-3 | many | CASSSGTSPQYF | TGTGCCAGCAGCTCCGGGACTTCCCCTCAGTACTTC
TRBJ1-2 | . | TRBV7-2 | . | CASSQPQGGVNYGYTF | TGTGCCAGCAGCCAGCCCCAGGGAGGAGTTAACTATGGCTACACCTTC